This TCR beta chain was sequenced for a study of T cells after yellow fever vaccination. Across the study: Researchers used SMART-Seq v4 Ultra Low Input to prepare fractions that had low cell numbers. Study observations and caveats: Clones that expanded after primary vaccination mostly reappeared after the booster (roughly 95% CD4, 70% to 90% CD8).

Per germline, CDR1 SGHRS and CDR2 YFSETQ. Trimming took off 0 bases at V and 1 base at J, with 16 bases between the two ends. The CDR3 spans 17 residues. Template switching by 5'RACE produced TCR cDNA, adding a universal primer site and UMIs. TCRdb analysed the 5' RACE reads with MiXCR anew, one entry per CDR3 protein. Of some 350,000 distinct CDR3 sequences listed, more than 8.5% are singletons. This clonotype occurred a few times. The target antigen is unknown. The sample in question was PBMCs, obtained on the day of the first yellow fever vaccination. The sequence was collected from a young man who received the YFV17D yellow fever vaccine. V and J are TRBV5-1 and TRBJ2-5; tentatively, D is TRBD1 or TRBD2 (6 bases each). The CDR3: CASSLGPTGGTQETQYF. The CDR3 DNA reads TGCGCCAGCAGCTTGGGCCCAACCGGGGGCACCCAAGAGACCCAGTACTTC.